A selection of T cell receptor beta chains follows, all from one sample in a study of CD8 T cells in ankylosing spondylitis. From the 5' RACE reads, TCRdb called clonotypes with MiXCR, one entry per CDR3 protein. The table lists 350,000 or so distinct CDR3 sequences, roughly 8% of them singletons, with about 14% in the top ten. The sequenced material came from blood, either unsorted or a sorted T cell fraction (not recorded which). These receptors were obtained from a male donor with ankylosing spondylitis. The CDR3 runs from the conserved cysteine through the conserved F or W. The D gene is left open where the match is weak. Expanded clones are given a class, and other clones once, few, many or no size at all.

abundance	j_gene	v_gene	len	d_gene	CDR3aa	CDR3nt
few	TRBJ1-2	TRBV6-1	14	TRBD1	CASTGNRGEYGYTF	TGTGCCAGCACCGGGAACAGGGGGGAGTATGGCTACACCTTC
many	TRBJ2-1	TRBV4-1	14	TRBD1	CASSQSRGVGDSIF	TGCGCCAGCAGCCAGTCCCGGGGAGTCGGGGACAGCATCTTC
few	TRBJ1-6	TRBV7-2	14	.	CASSFDGYNSPLHF	TGTGCCAGCAGCTTTGACGGATATAATTCACCCCTCCACTTT
.	TRBJ2-7	TRBV5-1	15	.	CASSLSTGRAYEQYF	TGCGCCAGCAGCTTGTCCACAGGGAGGGCGTACGAGCAGTACTTC
.	TRBJ1-5	TRBV28	14	.	CASSFLRANQPQHF	TGTGCCAGCAGTTTTCTCCGGGCCAATCAGCCCCAGCATTTT
.	TRBJ2-1	TRBV19	15	TRBD2	CASRGTSGNHNEQFF	TGTGCCAGTAGGGGGACTAGCGGGAACCACAATGAGCAGTTCTTC
few	TRBJ2-3	TRBV4-2	15	.	CASSQGRGSTDTQYF	TGTGCCAGCAGCCAAGGGAGGGGAAGCACAGATACGCAGTATTTT
many	TRBJ2-6	TRBV7-2	14	.	CASHLGAGANVLTF	TGTGCCAGCCACTTGGGAGCCGGGGCCAACGTCCTGACTTTC
few	TRBJ1-5	TRBV10-3	17	.	CAISESKSQGGSQPQHF	TGTGCCATCAGTGAGTCGAAAAGTCAGGGAGGATCTCAGCCCCAGCATTTT
.	TRBJ2-1	TRBV29-1	13	.	CSVNRRGFNEQFF	TGCAGCGTTAACCGCAGGGGTTTCAATGAGCAGTTCTTC
few	TRBJ1-5	TRBV20-1	13	.	CSARGPPNQPQHF	TGCAGTGCTAGGGGACCCCCTAATCAGCCCCAGCATTTT
.	TRBJ1-6	TRBV7-2	16	.	CASSLAGRRENSPLHF	TGTGCCAGCAGCTTAGCGGGCAGACGGGAAAATTCACCCCTCCACTTT
.	TRBJ2-2	TRBV2	15	.	CASSEVATNTGELFF	TGTGCCAGCAGTGAAGTAGCGACGAACACCGGGGAGCTGTTTTTT
few	TRBJ2-7	TRBV7-2	15	.	CASSLGVGGTYEQYF	TGTGCCAGCAGCTTAGGAGTCGGTGGGACCTACGAGCAGTACTTC
.	TRBJ2-3	TRBV6-5	12	.	CASGGWGDTQYF	TGTGCCAGCGGTGGCTGGGGAGATACGCAGTATTTT
.	TRBJ1-5	TRBV7-9	14	.	CASSHNDRSQPQHF	TGTGCCAGCAGCCACAACGACAGGTCCCAGCCCCAGCATTTT
.	TRBJ2-7	TRBV20-1	13	.	CSARYSGAYEQYF	TGCAGTGCTAGATACAGCGGAGCCTACGAGCAGTACTTC
.	TRBJ1-2	TRBV7-9	13	.	CASSLDSYYGYTF	TGTGCCAGCAGCTTGGACAGTTACTATGGCTACACCTTC
few	TRBJ1-4	TRBV11-2	14	.	CASSSRGRQEKLFF	TGTGCCAGCAGCAGTCGGGGGCGACAGGAAAAACTGTTTTTT
few	TRBJ2-7	TRBV20-1	13	TRBD2	CSGGGQHDYEQYF	TGCAGCGGCGGGGGGCAGCACGACTACGAGCAGTACTTC
.	TRBJ2-1	TRBV7-8	16	TRBD2	CASRGYERGTYNEQFF	TGTGCCAGCAGAGGCTACGAGCGGGGGACCTACAATGAGCAGTTCTTC
many	TRBJ1-1	TRBV5-1	13	.	CASSTGPGTEAFF	TGCGCCAGCAGCACGGGTCCGGGGACTGAAGCTTTCTTT
.	TRBJ2-7	TRBV4-2	15	.	CASSQGFGTGARKYF	.
few	TRBJ2-7	TRBV10-3	15	TRBD2	CAISERTSGGYEQYF	TGTGCCATCAGTGAGCGAACTAGCGGGGGCTACGAGCAGTACTTC
.	TRBJ2-3	TRBV20-1	14	TRBD2	CSALLAASTDTQYF	TGCAGTGCTCTACTAGCGGCTAGCACAGATACGCAGTATTTT
.	TRBJ2-2	TRBV6-1	15	TRBD2	CASIGAGLNTGELFF	TGTGCCAGCATAGGTGCGGGACTAAACACCGGGGAGCTGTTTTTT